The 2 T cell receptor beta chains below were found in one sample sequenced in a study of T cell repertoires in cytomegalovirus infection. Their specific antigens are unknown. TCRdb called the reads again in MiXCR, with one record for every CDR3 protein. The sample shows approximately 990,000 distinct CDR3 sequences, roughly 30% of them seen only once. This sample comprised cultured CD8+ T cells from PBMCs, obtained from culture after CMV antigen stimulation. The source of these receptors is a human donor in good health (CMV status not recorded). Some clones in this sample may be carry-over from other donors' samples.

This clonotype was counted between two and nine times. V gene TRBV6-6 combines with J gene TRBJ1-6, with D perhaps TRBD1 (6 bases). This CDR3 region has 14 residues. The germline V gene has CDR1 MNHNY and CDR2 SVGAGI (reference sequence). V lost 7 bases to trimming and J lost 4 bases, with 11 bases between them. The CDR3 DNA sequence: TGTGCCAGCATTTCAGGGGATTATAATTCACCCCTCCACTTT. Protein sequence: CASISGDYNSPLHF.

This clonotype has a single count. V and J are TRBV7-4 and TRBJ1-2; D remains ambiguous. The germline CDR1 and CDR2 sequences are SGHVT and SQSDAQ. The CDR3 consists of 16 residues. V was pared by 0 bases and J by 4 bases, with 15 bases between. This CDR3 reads CASSLAFDVVGYGYTF. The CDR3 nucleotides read TGTGCCAGCAGCTTAGCGTTCGATGTAGTCGGCTATGGCTACACCTTC.